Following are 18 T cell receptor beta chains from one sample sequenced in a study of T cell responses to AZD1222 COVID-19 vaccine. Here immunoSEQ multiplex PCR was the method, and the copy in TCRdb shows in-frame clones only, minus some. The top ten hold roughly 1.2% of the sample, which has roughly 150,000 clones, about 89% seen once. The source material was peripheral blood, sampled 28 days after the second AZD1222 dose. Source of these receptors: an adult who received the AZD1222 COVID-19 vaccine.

The CDR3 loop is CASSELAGGYNEQFF. CDR3 nucleotides: TGTGCCAGCAGTGAACTAGCGGGAGGGTACAATGAGCAGTTCTTC. The chain has TRBV25-1 and TRBJ2-1; TRBD2 matches at 12 bases. There are 15 residues in the CDR3. CDR1 and CDR2 from the germline V gene are MGHDK and SYGVNS. The V and J ends lost 2 bases and 4 bases, in that order; junction bases with no gene match: 0.

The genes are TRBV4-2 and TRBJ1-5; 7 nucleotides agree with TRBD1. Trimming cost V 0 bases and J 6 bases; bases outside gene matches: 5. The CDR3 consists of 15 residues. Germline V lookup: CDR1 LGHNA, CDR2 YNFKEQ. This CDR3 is CASSQDLRDSQPQHF. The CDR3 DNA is TGTGCCAGCAGCCAAGATCTTCGGGACAGTCAGCCCCAGCATTTT.

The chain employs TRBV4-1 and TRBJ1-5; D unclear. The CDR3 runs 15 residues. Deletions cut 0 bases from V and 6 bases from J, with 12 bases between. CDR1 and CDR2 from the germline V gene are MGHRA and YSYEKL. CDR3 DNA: TGCGCCAGCAGCCAAGAGTCGGGAATAGGTCAGCCCCAGCATTTT. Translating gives CASSQESGIGQPQHF.

The CDR3 nucleotides are TGTGCCAGCAGCGTGGGTTCATGGGAGGGGGCGACCACCGGGGAGCTGTTTTTT. Its translation: CASSVGSWEGATTGELFF. The chain combines TRBV9 with TRBJ2-2; D possibly uses TRBD1 or TRBD2 (7 bases each). This CDR3 is 18 amino acids long. V was pared by 2 bases and J by 4 bases, with 21 bases between. Germline loops: CDR1 SGDLS, CDR2 YYNGEE. The variable domain in full, completed from reference TRBV9 and TRBJ2-2, reads DSGVTQTPKHLITATGQRVTLRCSPRSGDLSVYWYQQSLDQGLQFLIQYYNGEERAKGNILERFSAQQFPDLHSELNLSSLELGDSALYFCASSVGSWEGATTGELFFGEGSRLTVL.

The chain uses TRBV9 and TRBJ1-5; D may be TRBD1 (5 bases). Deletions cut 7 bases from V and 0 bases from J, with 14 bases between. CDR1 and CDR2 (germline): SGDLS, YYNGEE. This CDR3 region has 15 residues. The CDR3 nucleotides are TGTGCCAGCGGGAGGGGTGGGGGTAGCAATCAGCCCCAGCATTTT. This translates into CASGRGGGSNQPQHF.

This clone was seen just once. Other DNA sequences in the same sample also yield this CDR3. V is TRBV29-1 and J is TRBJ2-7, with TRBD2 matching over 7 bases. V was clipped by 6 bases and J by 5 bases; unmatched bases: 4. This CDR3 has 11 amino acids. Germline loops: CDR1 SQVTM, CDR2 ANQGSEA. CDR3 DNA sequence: TGCAGCGTGACTAGCTCAGACGAGCAGTACTTC. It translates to CSVTSSDEQYF.

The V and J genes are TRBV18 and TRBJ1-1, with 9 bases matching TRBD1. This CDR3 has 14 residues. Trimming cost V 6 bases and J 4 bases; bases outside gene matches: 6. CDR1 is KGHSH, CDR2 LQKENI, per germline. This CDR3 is CASSRGQGGTEAFF. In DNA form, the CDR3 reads TGTGCCAGCTCCCGGGGACAGGGCGGCACTGAAGCTTTCTTT.

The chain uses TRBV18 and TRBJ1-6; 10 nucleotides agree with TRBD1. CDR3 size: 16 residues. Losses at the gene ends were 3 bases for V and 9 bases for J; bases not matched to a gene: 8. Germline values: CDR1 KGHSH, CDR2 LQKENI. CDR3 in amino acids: CASSPRDRGFGSPLHF. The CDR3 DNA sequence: TGTGCCAGCTCACCGCGGGACAGGGGTTTTGGTTCACCCCTCCACTTT.

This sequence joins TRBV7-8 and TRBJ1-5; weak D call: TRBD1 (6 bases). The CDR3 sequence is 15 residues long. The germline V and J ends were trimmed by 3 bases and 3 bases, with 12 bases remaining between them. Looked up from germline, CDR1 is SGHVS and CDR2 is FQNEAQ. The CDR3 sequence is CASSFSGQSNQPQHF. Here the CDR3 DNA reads TGTGCCAGCAGCTTTTCCGGACAGTCCAATCAGCCCCAGCATTTT.

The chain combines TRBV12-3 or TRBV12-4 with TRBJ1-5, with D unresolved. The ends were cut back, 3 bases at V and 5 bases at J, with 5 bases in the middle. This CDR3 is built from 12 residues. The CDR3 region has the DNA TGTGCCAGCAGTTTCACGGATCAGCCCCAGCATTTT. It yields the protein CASSFTDQPQHF.

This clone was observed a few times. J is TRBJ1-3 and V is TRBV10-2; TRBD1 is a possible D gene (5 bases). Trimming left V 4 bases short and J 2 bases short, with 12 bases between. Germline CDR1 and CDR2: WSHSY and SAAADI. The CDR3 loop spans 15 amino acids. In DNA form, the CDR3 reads TGCGCCAGCAGTGTTTCCACAGGACCTGGAAACACCATATATTTT. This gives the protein CASSVSTGPGNTIYF.

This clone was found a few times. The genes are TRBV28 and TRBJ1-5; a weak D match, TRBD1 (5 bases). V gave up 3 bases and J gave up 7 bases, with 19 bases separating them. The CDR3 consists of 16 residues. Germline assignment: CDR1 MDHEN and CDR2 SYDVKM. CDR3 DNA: TGTGCCAGCAGTTTGGGTAGGAGTCTTACAGGACAGCCCCAGCATTTT. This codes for CASSLGRSLTGQPQHF.

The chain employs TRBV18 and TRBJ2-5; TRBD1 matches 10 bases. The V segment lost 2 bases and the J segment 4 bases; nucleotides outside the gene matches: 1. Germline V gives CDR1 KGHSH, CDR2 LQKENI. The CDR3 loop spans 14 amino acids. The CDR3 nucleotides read TGTGCCAGCTCACCAGGGGACAGGGGAGAGACCCAGTACTTC. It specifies CASSPGDRGETQYF.

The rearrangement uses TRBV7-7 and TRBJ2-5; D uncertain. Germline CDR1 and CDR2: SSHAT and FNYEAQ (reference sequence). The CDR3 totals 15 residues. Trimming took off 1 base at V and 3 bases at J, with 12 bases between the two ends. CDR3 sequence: CASSLGHPPKETQYF. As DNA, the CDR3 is TGTGCCAGCAGCTTAGGGCATCCCCCGAAAGAGACCCAGTACTTC.

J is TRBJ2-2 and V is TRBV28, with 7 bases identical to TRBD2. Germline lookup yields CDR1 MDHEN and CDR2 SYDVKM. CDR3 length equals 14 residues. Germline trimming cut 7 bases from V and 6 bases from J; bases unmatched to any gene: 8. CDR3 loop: CASKWGRGPGELFF. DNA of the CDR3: TGTGCCAGCAAATGGGGGAGGGGACCCGGGGAGCTGTTTTTT.

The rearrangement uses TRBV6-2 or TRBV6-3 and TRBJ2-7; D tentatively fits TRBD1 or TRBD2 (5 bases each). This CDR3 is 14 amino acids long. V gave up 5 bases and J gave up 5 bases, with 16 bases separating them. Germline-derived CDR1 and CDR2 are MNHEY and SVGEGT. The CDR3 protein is CASSPPGREHEQYF. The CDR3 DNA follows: TGTGCCAGCAGTCCCCCGGGCAGGGAGCACGAGCAGTACTTC.

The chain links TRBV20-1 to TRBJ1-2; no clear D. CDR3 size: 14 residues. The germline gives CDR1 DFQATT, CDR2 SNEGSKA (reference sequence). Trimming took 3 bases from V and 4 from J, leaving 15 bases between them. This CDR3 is CSASGGGAGYGYTF. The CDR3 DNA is TGCAGTGCTAGTGGCGGCGGCGCGGGCTATGGCTACACCTTC.

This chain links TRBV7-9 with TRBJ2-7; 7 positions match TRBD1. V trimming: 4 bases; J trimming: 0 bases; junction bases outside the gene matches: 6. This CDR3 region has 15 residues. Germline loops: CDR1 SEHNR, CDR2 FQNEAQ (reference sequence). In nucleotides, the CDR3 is TGTGCCAGCAGCTCGAAGGGGGCCACCTCCTACGAGCAGTACTTC. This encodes CASSSKGATSYEQYF.